This T cell receptor (beta chain) was identified in a study of blood T cell repertoires in COVID-19. Per the germline V gene, CDR1 is MDHEN and CDR2 is SYDVKM. The CDR3 loop spans 15 amino acids. V gave up 2 bases and J gave up 4 bases; unmatched junction bases: 7. Sequencing used immunoSEQ multiplex PCR; TCRdb keeps in-frame clones, though not all of them. The table lists about 110,000 clones, over 80% of them singletons. The clonotype comes from a woman aged 65 to 85 with acute or convalescent COVID-19. The chain joins TRBV28 to TRBJ2-7, with 8 bases aligning to TRBD2. Material: peripheral blood. CDR3 amino acids: CASSLMGGRSYEQYF. In DNA, the CDR3 is TGTGCCAGCAGTTTAATGGGCGGGAGGTCGTACGAGCAGTACTTC.